The 19 T cell receptor beta chains below come from one sample, sequenced in a study of control samples from healthy donors and cancer patients. TCRdb's table, derived via immunoSEQ multiplex PCR, lists solely in-frame clones and lacks some. The profile shows some 130,000 clones, about nine tenths of them singletons. Sequencing input: blood. The source is a woman between 50 and 59 years old in good health.

The gene calls are TRBV28 and TRBJ2-2; TRBD2 matches at 11 bases. The V and J ends lost 6 bases and 0 bases, in that order; junction bases with no gene match: 6. Per germline, CDR1 MDHEN and CDR2 SYDVKM. This CDR3 is built from 17 residues. CDR3 amino acids: CASSRTGLAANTGELFF. The DNA for the CDR3 is TGTGCCAGCAGCCGAACGGGACTAGCGGCGAACACCGGGGAGCTGTTTTTT.

The J gene is TRBJ2-1, the V gene TRBV18; 12 bases line up with TRBD2. This CDR3 contains 15 residues. Germline V lookup: CDR1 KGHSH, CDR2 LQKENI. The V segment lost 4 bases and the J segment 4 bases; nucleotides outside the gene matches: 2. The DNA for the CDR3 is TGTGCCAGCTCACGGACTAGCGGGGATTACAATGAGCAGTTCTTC. Protein product: CASSRTSGDYNEQFF.

Written as DNA, the CDR3 is TGCGCCAGCAGCTCCGGACAGGGGCTGGATGGCTACACCTTC. Its protein is CASSSGQGLDGYTF. The V call is TRBV5-1, the J call TRBJ1-2; TRBD1 matches 9 bases. This CDR3 spans 14 amino acids. The V and J ends lost 3 bases and 6 bases, in that order; junction bases with no gene match: 6. CDR1 and CDR2 (germline): SGHRS, YFSETQ.

Of note for this clone: This same CDR3 is encoded by further DNA sequences in the sample. The genes are TRBV5-1 and TRBJ2-7, with D possibly being TRBD1 (6 bases). Germline V gene data show CDR1 as SGHRS and CDR2 as YFSETQ. CDR3 length: 15 residues. Trimming left V 0 bases short and J 2 bases short, with 12 bases between. Here the CDR3 DNA reads TGCGCCAGCAGCTTGGACCAAGGGACAACCTACGAGCAGTACTTC. Protein sequence: CASSLDQGTTYEQYF.

The genes are TRBV14 and TRBJ2-5; tentative D call: TRBD1 (5 bases). The V gene lost 5 bases and the J gene lost 7 bases, with 17 bases spanning the gap. Germline lookup yields CDR1 SGHDN and CDR2 FVKESK. The CDR3 sequence is 14 residues long. DNA for the CDR3: TGTGCCAGCAGCTTCGGCAGGGTTTGGGGGACCCAGTACTTC. This codes for CASSFGRVWGTQYF.

V and J are TRBV6-5 and TRBJ2-1, with TRBD1 matching 10 bases. The germline CDR1 and CDR2 sequences are MNHEY and SVGAGI. This CDR3 is 14 amino acids long. The V gene end was trimmed by 4 bases and the J gene end by 6 bases; junction bases not matched to a gene: 3. This CDR3 reads CASSSGQGLNEQFF. For the CDR3, the DNA is TGTGCCAGCAGTTCGGGACAGGGGCTCAATGAGCAGTTCTTC.

The rearrangement joins TRBV2 to TRBJ1-1; TRBD1 matches at 8 bases. Trimming removed 8 bases from V and 10 bases from J; junction bases left unmatched: 12. The CDR3 has 13 amino acids. The V gene's germline CDR1 is SNHLY and CDR2 FYNNEI. The CDR3: CASSRDRRPGAFF. CDR3 DNA sequence: TGTGCCAGCTCGAGGGACAGGCGCCCTGGAGCTTTCTTT.

This chain connects TRBV18 to TRBJ2-2; D tentatively fits TRBD1 or TRBD2 (5 bases each). Germline loops: CDR1 KGHSH, CDR2 LQKENI. The germline V and J ends were trimmed by 2 bases and 1 base, with 14 bases remaining between them. The CDR3 is 17 residues long. CDR3 in DNA: TGTGCCAGCTCACCAGTCATCGGGACGGTGAACACCGGGGAGCTGTTTTTT. It yields the protein CASSPVIGTVNTGELFF. Filled out from reference TRBV18 and TRBJ2-2, the complete variable domain reads NAGVMQNPRHLVRRRGQEARLRCSPMKGHSHVYWYRQLPEEGLKFMVYLQKENIIDESGMPKERFSAEFPKEGPSILRIQQVVRGDSAAYFCASSPVIGTVNTGELFFGEGSRLTVL.

The chain has TRBV5-8 and TRBJ2-7; a weak D match, TRBD1 (5 bases). There are 13 residues in the CDR3. Germline values: CDR1 SGHTS, CDR2 YDEGEE. V was cut by 4 bases and J by 6 bases, with 14 bases left in between. This CDR3 is CASSPLFQGEQYF. For the CDR3, the DNA is TGTGCCAGCAGCCCACTCTTTCAGGGCGAGCAGTACTTC.

The chain employs TRBV28 and TRBJ2-4, with D maybe TRBD1 (5 bases). Per germline, CDR1 MDHEN and CDR2 SYDVKM. Trimming left V 4 bases short and J 0 bases short, with 13 bases between. CDR3 length: 16 residues. For the CDR3, the DNA is TGTGCCAGCAGTTCTCAGGGTCTTCCAGCCAAAAACATTCAGTACTTC. The encoded protein is CASSSQGLPAKNIQYF. Full variable domain (remainder filled in from reference TRBV28 and TRBJ2-4): DVKVTQSSRYLVKRTGEKVFLECVQDMDHENMFWYRQDPGLGLRLIYFSYDVKMKEKGDIPEGYSVSREKKERFSLILESASTNQTSMYLCASSSQGLPAKNIQYFGAGTRLSVL.

The DNA of the CDR3 is TGTGCCTGGACAGGGGCCGCTTTCTATGGCTACACCTTC. It translates to CAWTGAAFYGYTF. The J gene is TRBJ1-2, the V gene TRBV30; D possibly corresponds to TRBD1 (6 bases). The CDR3 runs 13 residues. Germline V gene lookup returns CDR1 GTSNPN and CDR2 SVGIG (reference sequence). Trimming cost V 4 bases and J 4 bases, with 13 bases left between them.

This rearrangement joins TRBV5-1 to TRBJ1-2; possible D gene TRBD1, 5 bases. This CDR3 has 15 residues. Per the germline V gene, CDR1 is SGHRS and CDR2 is YFSETQ. Deletions cut 4 bases from V and 3 bases from J, with 16 bases between. In DNA, the CDR3 is TGCGCCAGCAGCCAAGGAGGGGTCTCGGACTATGGCTACACCTTC. It codes for CASSQGGVSDYGYTF.

The chain recombines TRBV19 with TRBJ1-6; D remains ambiguous. The germline V gene encodes CDR1 LNHDA and CDR2 SQIVND (reference sequence). This CDR3 has 13 amino acids. The CDR3 region is CGSGGLGNSPLHF. As DNA, the CDR3 is TGTGGGAGTGGAGGCTTGGGTAATTCACCCCTCCACTTT.

The chain recombines TRBV11-3 with TRBJ2-3, with D unresolved. Germline V gene lookup returns CDR1 SGHNT and CDR2 YENEEA. The CDR3 is made up of 13 amino acids. The ends were cut back, 0 bases at V and 1 base at J, with 2 bases in the middle. The CDR3 here is CASSLDRTDTQYF. DNA of the CDR3: TGTGCCAGCAGCTTAGACCGCACAGATACGCAGTATTTT.

This sequence joins TRBV29-1 and TRBJ2-7, with D maybe TRBD1 (5 bases). The V end lost 4 bases, the J end lost 7 bases, and 17 bases lay between the germline ends. Germline CDR1 SQVTM, CDR2 ANQGSEA. The CDR3 runs to 13 residues. CDR3 amino acids: CSVVDSFLREQYF. The CDR3 nucleotides read TGCAGCGTTGTCGACAGTTTCCTGAGGGAGCAGTACTTC.

The rearrangement links TRBV3-1 (or the pseudogene TRBV3-2) to TRBJ2-6; D is unresolved. The V end was cut by 0 bases, the J end by 0 bases, with 6 bases between. The CDR3 spans 16 residues. Germline V gives CDR1 LGHDT, CDR2 YNNKEL (reference sequence). The CDR3 nucleotides are TGTGCCAGCAGCCAAGATCCCGGCTCTGGGGCCAACGTCCTGACTTTC. Translating gives CASSQDPGSGANVLTF.

The chain's CDR3 is CASSAPRQGYEQYF. CDR3 nucleotides: TGTGCCAGCAGTGCCCCCAGGCAGGGCTACGAGCAGTACTTC. V gene TRBV6-6 combines with J gene TRBJ2-7; TRBD1 might be the D (5 bases). Trimming cost V 5 bases and J 3 bases, with 14 bases left between them. From germline, CDR1 is MNHNY and CDR2 SVGAGI (reference sequence). This CDR3 spans 14 amino acids.

The J gene is TRBJ2-2, the V gene TRBV10-3, with 10 bases aligning to TRBD2. This CDR3 region has 16 residues. Trimming removed 4 bases from V and 6 bases from J; junction bases left unmatched: 8. Germline loops: CDR1 ENHRY, CDR2 SYGVKD. CDR3 protein: CAISGPSGSVAGELFF. The CDR3, as DNA: TGTGCCATCAGTGGGCCTAGCGGGAGCGTAGCCGGGGAGCTGTTTTTT.

This chain uses TRBV20-1 with TRBJ2-5; 8 bases are shared with TRBD2. The germline gives CDR1 DFQATT, CDR2 SNEGSKA (reference sequence). The CDR3 contains 15 residues. Unmatched junction bases numbered 11, after V lost 3 bases and J lost 5 bases. CDR3 nucleotides: TGCAGTGCTAGTTCTACGAGCGGGAGTGTGGAGACCCAGTACTTC. Translation gives CSASSTSGSVETQYF.